These 31 T cell receptor beta chains came from one sample sequenced in a study of blood T cells in healthy people across ages. Alongside a J-beta primer mix, a sample-barcoded 5' primer served in a second PCR lasting about 7 to 11 cycles. MiXCR, run by TCRdb on the 5' RACE reads, gives a single entry per CDR3 protein. The sample shows 550,000 to 800,000 distinct CDR3 sequences, about 30% of them seen only once. The sample taken for sequencing was blood. Receptors originate from a woman older than 75 in good health.

This clonotype was picked up a small number of times. The chain combines TRBV7-2 with TRBJ2-2; D might be TRBD2 (5 bases). The V gene's germline CDR1 is SGHTA and CDR2 FQGNSA. V shed 1 base and J shed 6 bases, with 12 bases lying between them. This CDR3 is 15 amino acids long. The CDR3 sequence: CASSLVLRGAGELFF. The CDR3 DNA is TGTGCCAGCAGCTTAGTCCTCCGGGGTGCCGGGGAGCTGTTTTTT.

This clonotype was detected many times. The chain recombines TRBV3-1 with TRBJ2-1; 7 nucleotides line up with TRBD2. The trim removed 4 bases at V and 5 bases at J, leaving 11 bases unmatched. The CDR3 runs to 16 residues. From germline, CDR1 is LGHDT and CDR2 YNNKEL (reference sequence). In DNA, the CDR3 is TGTGCCAGCAGCCCGGAGCGGGGACTGTCCCACAATGAGCAGTTCTTC. It is translated as CASSPERGLSHNEQFF.

This clonotype has a handful of counts. This sequence joins TRBV9 and TRBJ1-1, with 9 positions matching TRBD1. Germline V lookup: CDR1 SGDLS, CDR2 YYNGEE. J was trimmed by 3 bases and V by 2 bases; bases with no gene match: 8. This CDR3 has 16 residues. The CDR3 region has the DNA TGTGCCAGCAGCGTCACGCCGGGACAGGGAGACACTGAAGCTTTCTTT. This translates into CASSVTPGQGDTEAFF.

This clonotype was seen at least ten times. The chain employs TRBV4-3 and TRBJ2-7; D is possibly TRBD1 (6 bases). The CDR3 spans 15 residues. The germline V gene encodes CDR1 LGHNA and CDR2 YSLEER. Trimming removed 0 bases at V and 2 bases at J, with 11 bases between. This CDR3 is CASSQEFRGTYEQYF. CDR3 in DNA: TGCGCCAGCAGCCAAGAGTTCAGGGGCACCTACGAGCAGTACTTC.

This clonotype was seen ten or more times. The gene calls are TRBV7-2 and TRBJ1-6, with 8 bases lining up with TRBD1. CDR3 length: 18 amino acids. Germline V gives CDR1 SGHTA, CDR2 FQGNSA. Unmatched junction bases numbered 8, after V lost 0 bases and J lost 4 bases. CDR3 residues: CASSLAGQGAYYNSPLHF. The CDR3 nucleotides read TGTGCCAGCAGCTTAGCGGGCCAGGGGGCGTATTATAATTCACCCCTCCACTTT.

In regard to this clonotype: Sequence at one end of the junction differs from germline and may be a read error. CDR3 in amino acids: CAGSLQGLVFF. CDR3 in DNA: TGCGCCGGCAGCTTACAGGGCCTCGTGTTCTTC. The chain is built from TRBV5-1 and TRBJ2-1; perhaps TRBD1 as D (6 bases). Germline V CDR1 and CDR2: SGHRS, YFSETQ. The CDR3 covers 11 residues.

This clonotype has ten or more counts. The genes are TRBV30 and TRBJ2-7, with 7 bases lining up with TRBD2. Looked up from germline, CDR1 is GTSNPN and CDR2 is SVGIG (reference sequence). This CDR3 contains 14 residues. V trimming: 1 base; J trimming: 2 bases; junction bases outside the gene matches: 5. The CDR3 loop reads CAWSGEGGTYEQYF. The CDR3 DNA follows: TGTGCCTGGAGTGGGGAGGGAGGGACCTACGAGCAGTACTTC.

This clonotype was observed at least ten times. The chain joins TRBV4-2 to TRBJ2-5; TRBD2 matches at 15 bases. Looked up from germline, CDR1 is LGHNA and CDR2 is YNFKEQ. CDR3 length equals 17 residues. V shed 3 bases, J shed 5 bases, and the junction held 7 bases outside the gene matches. CDR3 in amino acids: CASSHLQGTSGGETQYF. In nucleotides, the CDR3 is TGTGCCAGCAGCCACCTCCAGGGGACTAGCGGGGGGGAGACCCAGTACTTC.

Details on this clonotype: At one of its ends the junction is not consistent with the germline gene, which may arise from a read error. The chain links TRBV6-1 to TRBJ2-3, with a tentative D call TRBD1 (5 bases). Germline V gene lookup returns CDR1 MNHNS and CDR2 SASEGT. The length of the CDR3 is 13 residues. This chain's CDR3 is CAGSARVRDTQYF. CDR3 nucleotide sequence: TGCGCCGGCAGTGCCAGGGTTAGGGATACGCAGTATTTT.

The chain uses TRBV11-2 and TRBJ1-1; 9 positions match TRBD1. In germline, CDR1 is SGHAT, CDR2 FQNNGV. This CDR3 comprises 16 residues. The V and J ends lost 1 base and 0 bases, in that order; junction bases with no gene match: 3. The CDR3 bases are TGTGCCAGCAGCTTAGGACAGGGGGGTATGAACACTGAAGCTTTCTTT. This sequence encodes CASSLGQGGMNTEAFF.

The V call is TRBV4-1, the J call TRBJ1-4; the D is unclear. From germline, CDR1 is MGHRA and CDR2 YSYEKL. The ends were cut back, 4 bases at V and 3 bases at J, with 9 bases in the middle. The CDR3 covers 14 residues. CDR3 in amino acids: CASSLREANEKLFF. CDR3 bases: TGCGCCAGCAGCCTAAGGGAGGCTAATGAAAAACTGTTTTTT.

Remarks on this clonotype: A single base separates this from a much larger clone, so it may be a read error. The chain employs TRBV6-1 and TRBJ2-3; 7 bases fit TRBD2. The CDR3 runs 16 residues. Germline V gives CDR1 MNHNS, CDR2 SASEGT. DNA for the CDR3: TGTGCCAGCAGTGAAGGGGGGGGAGCTAGCACAGATGCGCAGTATTTT. The encoded protein is CASSEGGGASTDAQYF.

This chain links TRBV6-6 with TRBJ1-5; a possible D gene is TRBD1 (5 bases). CDR1 is MNHNY and CDR2 is SVGAGI in the germline V gene (reference sequence). This CDR3 has 14 amino acids. Trimming removed 9 bases from V and 1 base from J, with 13 bases in between. The CDR3 nucleotides are TGTGCCAGTCGCCCAGGGAGGAGCAATCAGCCCCAGCATTTT. Residues: CASRPGRSNQPQHF.

This chain links TRBV20-1 with TRBJ2-3; possibly TRBD1 for D (6 bases). Trimming cost V 5 bases and J 7 bases, with 10 bases left between them. Germline V gene lookup returns CDR1 DFQATT and CDR2 SNEGSKA (reference sequence). The CDR3 has 11 amino acids. The CDR3 coding sequence is TGCAGTGCTTTCCAGGGGTATACGCAGTATTTT. Encoded protein: CSAFQGYTQYF.

The CDR3 protein is CASSLVGQGADTQYF. DNA for the CDR3: TGTGCCAGCAGCTTAGTGGGACAGGGGGCAGATACGCAGTATTTT. The rearrangement joins TRBV7-2 to TRBJ2-3, with 11 positions matching TRBD1. Germline values: CDR1 SGHTA, CDR2 FQGNSA. The CDR3 is 15 amino acids. The V segment lost 1 base and the J segment 4 bases; nucleotides outside the gene matches: 1.

This clonotype has a handful of counts. This sequence joins TRBV7-8 and TRBJ1-5; no firm D call. The CDR3 length is 14 residues. Looked up from germline, CDR1 is SGHVS and CDR2 is FQNEAQ. The V end was cut by 3 bases, the J end by 3 bases, with 9 bases between. The DNA of the CDR3 is TGTGCCAGCAGCTTGTATACAGTCAATCAGCCCCAGCATTTT. Protein sequence: CASSLYTVNQPQHF.

Notes on this clonotype: One end of the junction fails to match germline, which may point to a read error. The rearrangement joins TRBV6-5 to TRBJ1-2; D is ambiguous. The germline gives CDR1 MNHEY, CDR2 SVGAGI. The CDR3 contains 14 residues. The CDR3 DNA sequence: TGTGCCAGCAGTTACTCGAGAGCGAGCTATGGCTGCACCTTC. Residues: CASSYSRASYGCTF.

With respect to this clonotype: A clone one base away is much larger, so this may be a read error. CDR3 in amino acids: CASSRTGGAGTGAFF. The CDR3 DNA reads TGTGCCAGCAGTCGGACAGGGGGCGCGGGCACTGGAGCTTTCTTT. The chain joins TRBV6-5 to TRBJ1-1; 11 bases agree with TRBD1. This CDR3 spans 15 amino acids. Germline-derived CDR1 and CDR2 are MNHEY and SVGAGI.

The chain is built from TRBV5-5 and TRBJ1-1, with TRBD1 as a possible D gene (5 bases). V was cut by 2 bases and J by 4 bases, with 15 bases left in between. The CDR3 has 15 amino acids. Germline V gives CDR1 SGHKS, CDR2 YYEKEE (reference sequence). CDR3 loop: CASSLLSGRGTEAFF. In nucleotides, the CDR3 is TGTGCCAGCAGCTTATTGTCAGGGAGAGGCACTGAAGCTTTCTTT.

This clonotype was recorded many times. The chain employs TRBV10-3 and TRBJ2-5; D is perhaps TRBD1 (5 bases). Germline lookup yields CDR1 ENHRY and CDR2 SYGVKD. Trimming removed 2 bases from V and 2 bases from J, with 15 bases in between. The length of the CDR3 is 16 residues. CDR3 coding DNA: TGTGCCATCAGTGAGGGAGTCAAGGGGTTACAAGAGACCCAGTACTTC. This gives the protein CAISEGVKGLQETQYF.

V and J are TRBV28 and TRBJ1-2, with TRBD1 matching 9 bases. Losses at the gene ends were 6 bases for V and 7 bases for J; bases not matched to a gene: 15. Germline V CDR1 and CDR2: MDHEN, SYDVKM. The CDR3 consists of 16 residues. CDR3 protein: CASRSLPGQGCGGYTF. CDR3 DNA: TGTGCCAGCAGATCCCTTCCGGGACAGGGTTGCGGTGGCTACACCTTC.

V and J are TRBV25-1 and TRBJ2-6; 10 bases are a match to TRBD1. The CDR3 runs to 18 residues. J was trimmed by 0 bases and V by 6 bases; bases with no gene match: 8. In germline, CDR1 is MGHDK, CDR2 SYGVNS. CDR3 DNA sequence: TGTGCCAGCAGCCACGGGACAGGGGCCCTCTCTGGGGCCAACGTCCTGACTTTC. Its translation: CASSHGTGALSGANVLTF.

A few counts support this clonotype. The rearrangement joins TRBV7-9 to TRBJ1-3; D not resolved. There are 14 residues in the CDR3. CDR1 and CDR2 (germline): SEHNR, FQNEAQ (reference sequence). V lost 7 bases to trimming and J lost 0 bases, with 10 bases between them. The CDR3 sequence: CASTDGTSGNTIYF. CDR3 DNA: TGTGCCAGCACAGACGGCACCTCTGGAAACACCATATATTTT.

Only a few counts were recorded for this clonotype. The gene calls are TRBV20-1 and TRBJ1-2, with D unclear. The CDR3 length is 14 residues. From germline, CDR1 is DFQATT and CDR2 SNEGSKA (reference sequence). Trimming cost V 3 bases and J 4 bases, with 15 bases left between them. CDR3 protein: CSASPGFGSYGYTF. CDR3 bases: TGCAGTGCTAGTCCAGGATTCGGGAGCTATGGCTACACCTTC.

The sample holds a few counts of this clonotype. The chain joins TRBV24-1 to TRBJ2-2, with 14 bases that match TRBD2. Germline lookup yields CDR1 KGHDR and CDR2 SFDVKD. Trimming removed 3 bases from V and 5 bases from J; junction bases left unmatched: 7. The CDR3 has 18 amino acids. CDR3 amino acids: CATSDRTSGGSYTGELFF. The CDR3 coding sequence is TGTGCCACCAGTGATCGGACTAGCGGGGGGTCTTATACCGGGGAGCTGTTTTTT.

V usage is TRBV12-3 or TRBV12-4 and J usage is TRBJ1-1; D remains ambiguous. The CDR3 extends over 12 amino acids. V lost 7 bases, J lost 5 bases, and 11 bases lay in between. The CDR3 loop reads CASTPGGTEAFF. In nucleotides, the CDR3 is TGTGCCAGCACCCCTGGAGGGACTGAAGCTTTCTTT.

The sample holds a few counts of this clonotype. V and J are TRBV5-1 and TRBJ2-2, with D possibly TRBD2 on 5 matching bases. There are 15 residues in the CDR3. V was shortened by 0 bases and J by 3 bases, with 9 bases between the two germline ends. Looked up from germline, CDR1 is SGHRS and CDR2 is YFSETQ. The CDR3 protein is CASSLGIAHTGELFF. CDR3 nucleotides: TGCGCCAGCAGCTTGGGGATAGCGCACACCGGGGAGCTGTTTTTT.

This clonotype appeared a few times. The chain couples TRBV19 to TRBJ1-5; 10 bases match TRBD1. The CDR3 runs 17 residues. V was clipped by 10 bases and J by 2 bases; unmatched bases: 14. Germline values: CDR1 LNHDA, CDR2 SQIVND (reference sequence). The CDR3 DNA sequence: TGTGCCACCCAGCCAGGACAGGGGGGAGTTGGCAATCAGCCCCAGCATTTT. Amino acids: CATQPGQGGVGNQPQHF. The variable domain in full, completed from reference TRBV19 and TRBJ1-5, reads DGGITQSPKYLFRKEGQNVTLSCEQNLNHDAMYWYRQDPGQGLRLIYYSQIVNDFQKGDIAEGYSVSREKKESFPLTVTSAQKNPTAFYLCATQPGQGGVGNQPQHFGDGTRLSIL.

This clonotype turned up a few times. V usage is TRBV11-2 and J usage is TRBJ2-1; TRBD2 agrees at 10 bases. The DNA end is more similar to TRBJ2-7, so the J call may be wrong. Germline V CDR1 and CDR2: SGHAT, FQNNGV. This CDR3 region has 17 residues. The CDR3 coding sequence is TGTGCCAGCAGCCTGAGCGGGGGGGCCCTCTCCTACAATGAGCAGTACTTC. It translates to CASSLSGGALSYNEQYF.

This clonotype appeared a few times. The chain has TRBV3-1 and TRBJ1-1; D unclear. The germline V and J ends were trimmed by 0 bases and 11 bases, with 13 bases remaining between them. CDR1 LGHDT and CDR2 YNNKEL come from the germline V gene (reference sequence). The CDR3 is made up of 13 amino acids. CDR3 sequence: CASSQDPGTGAFF. The CDR3 DNA sequence: TGTGCCAGCAGCCAAGATCCGGGAACGGGTGCTTTCTTT.

This clonotype was detected many times. The genes are TRBV7-9 and TRBJ2-5; 12 nucleotides align to TRBD2. V shed 1 base, J shed 2 bases, and the junction held 5 bases outside the gene matches. Germline V gene lookup returns CDR1 SEHNR and CDR2 FQNEAQ (reference sequence). This CDR3 is built from 17 residues. CDR3 nucleotide sequence: TGTGCCAGCAGCTTAGAGTGGACTAGCGGGACTCAAGAGACCCAGTACTTC. Protein: CASSLEWTSGTQETQYF.